The 31 T cell receptor beta chains below were found in one sample sequenced in a study of T cell clonality in common variable immunodeficiency. The table came from immunoSEQ multiplex PCR; TCRdb's copy has only in-frame clones and leaves some out. The repertoire consists of 40,000 to 55,000 clones, none detected only once. The sequencing sample was made of peripheral blood mononuclear cells. The source of these receptors is a person aged 18-70 years in good health.

The table lists this clone with many counts. The DNA read from the CDR3 is TGTGCCAGCAGTGATAACAGGGGCAATGAAAAA. This translates into CASSDNRGNEK. The entire CDR3 protein is CASSDNRGNEKLFF. The V call is TRBV2, the J call TRBJ1-4; 7 positions match TRBD1. The read comes to an end 3 residues before the CDR3 does, leaving the germline J gene to fill in the end. Trimming removed 3 bases from V and 5 bases from J; junction bases left unmatched: 3. The V gene's germline CDR1 is SNHLY and CDR2 FYNNEI. The CDR3 sequence is 14 residues long.

In its sample, this clone was seen many times. From the germline J gene comes the end of the CDR3, since the read stops 3 residues before it. The chain recombines TRBV5-6 with TRBJ2-2; D unresolved. The germline gives CDR1 SGHDT, CDR2 YYEEEE. V shed 3 bases and J shed 5 bases, with 2 bases lying between them. This CDR3 spans 11 amino acids. The CDR3 reads CASSSTGELFF. Incomplete CDR3 DNA: TGTGCCAGCAGCTCGACCGGGGAG.

This clone was recorded many times. The sequence runs out 3 residues before the end of the CDR3; the remainder is reconstructed from the germline J gene. The rearrangement joins TRBV5-6 to TRBJ1-5; TRBD1 matches 10 bases. V lost 4 bases to trimming and J lost 7 bases; unmatched junction nucleotides: 8. This CDR3 is built from 15 residues. Germline CDR1 is SGHDT and CDR2 is YYEEEE. The CDR3 DNA, read in part, is TGTGCCAGCAGCGGCGGGACAGGGGAGCGGCAGCCC. Protein product: CASSGGTGERQP. The whole CDR3 protein is CASSGGTGERQPQHF.

This clone appeared a few times. At one end, the junction sequence differs from germline, possibly due to a read error. The read is 3 residues too short to cover the CDR3 end, so that end is filled in from the germline J gene. V is TRBV29-1 and J is TRBJ2-1, with D hard to call. There are 14 residues in the CDR3. Germline assignment: CDR1 SQVTM and CDR2 ANQGSEA. The sequenced part of the CDR3 DNA is TGCAGCACGCCCTCGTTTCCTTCCTACGATGAG. Its translation: CSTPSFPSYDE. The whole CDR3 region reads CSTPSFPSYDEQFF.

This clone has at least ten counts. The CDR3 end lies 3 residues beyond the end of the read and is filled in from the germline J gene. This sequence joins TRBV7-3 and TRBJ2-5; 11 bases agree with TRBD2. This CDR3 is built from 16 residues. From germline, CDR1 is SGHTA and CDR2 FQGTGA. V was clipped by 5 bases and J by 1 base; unmatched bases: 6. The CDR3 bases that were read are TGTGCCAGCAGCCTCTCGGGGACTAGCGGCCAAGAGACC. Its protein product is CASSLSGTSGQET. The complete CDR3 sequence is CASSLSGTSGQETQYF.

This clone was seen ten or more times. Sequencing ends 3 residues short of the CDR3 end; the germline J gene provides the rest. The V call is TRBV5-1, the J call TRBJ2-7; D possibly uses TRBD1 or TRBD2 (7 bases each). The CDR3 consists of 14 residues. V was shortened by 4 bases and J by 3 bases, with 14 bases between the two germline ends. Per germline, CDR1 SGHRS and CDR2 YFSETQ. Partial CDR3 DNA: TGCGCCAGCAGCGAGACAGGGAGGGACTACGAG. Encoded protein: CASSETGRDYE. The full CDR3 is CASSETGRDYEQYF.

This clone was counted many times. The read stops 3 residues short of the end of the CDR3; the missing end is completed from the germline J gene. The chain combines TRBV5-1 with TRBJ1-1, with D tentatively TRBD1 (6 bases). Deletions cut 2 bases from V and 1 base from J, with 9 bases between. The germline V gene encodes CDR1 SGHRS and CDR2 YFSETQ. The CDR3 spans 14 residues. The CDR3 bases that were read are TGCGCCAGCAGCTTACAGGGCCGGAACACTGAA. Its translation: CASSLQGRNTE. The whole CDR3 region reads CASSLQGRNTEAFF.

This clone was picked up many times. Read coverage stops 3 residues before the CDR3 terminus; the germline J gene supplies the remainder. The rearrangement uses TRBV20-1 and TRBJ1-4, with TRBD1 as a possible D gene (5 bases). Germline lookup yields CDR1 DFQATT and CDR2 SNEGSKA (reference sequence). Trimming pared 0 bases from V and 8 bases from J, leaving 13 bases between. This CDR3 is built from 14 residues. The sequenced part of the CDR3 DNA is TGCAGTGCTAGAGATGGGAGGGGAGGGGAAAAA. Its translation is CSARDGRGGEK. The entire CDR3 sequence reads CSARDGRGGEKLFF.

In this sample, this clone turned up many times. Read coverage stops 3 residues before the CDR3 terminus; the germline J gene supplies the remainder. V gene TRBV18 combines with J gene TRBJ1-2; D gene ambiguous. Germline V gives CDR1 KGHSH, CDR2 LQKENI. Trimming cost V 0 bases and J 7 bases, with 9 bases left between them. This CDR3 is built from 13 residues. Partial CDR3 DNA: TGTGCCAGCTCACCACCGGAGCGGGGTGGC. Translation: CASSPPERGG. From start to end, the CDR3 is CASSPPERGGYTF. The variable domain in full, with the rest retrieved from reference TRBV18 and TRBJ1-2, is NAGVMQNPRHLVRRRGQEARLRCSPMKGHSHVYWYRQLPEEGLKFMVYLQKENIIDESGMPKERFSAEFPKEGPSILRIQQVVRGDSAAYFCASSPPERGGYTFGSGTRLTVV.

This clone was seen repeatedly, ten times or more. The read finishes 3 residues shy of the CDR3 end, and the germline J gene is used to complete it. This chain connects TRBV28 to TRBJ1-5; TRBD1 aligns across 7 bases. V shed 6 bases and J 9 bases; nucleotides not matched to a gene: 17. CDR1 and CDR2 (germline): MDHEN, SYDVKM. CDR3 length equals 16 residues. CDR3 DNA, as far as it was read: TGTGCCAGCAGATCGACAGGGAGGAGTACTCATCGGCCC. Its translation: CASRSTGRSTHRP. The full-length CDR3 reads as CASRSTGRSTHRPQHF.

This clone was counted at least ten times. From the germline J gene comes the end of the CDR3, since the read stops 3 residues before it. The rearrangement uses TRBV19 and TRBJ1-5; 8 bases match TRBD1. The CDR3 loop spans 19 amino acids. Trimming took 5 bases from V and 4 from J; bases not matched to a gene: 19. Per germline, CDR1 LNHDA and CDR2 SQIVND (reference sequence). The CDR3 bases that were read are TGTGCCAGTAGTCCCCAAGGAACCGGGACAGGAGGACTAAATCAGCCC. Translation gives CASSPQGTGTGGLNQP. The whole CDR3 region reads CASSPQGTGTGGLNQPQHF. Supplemented by reference TRBV19 and TRBJ1-5, the full variable domain reads DGGITQSPKYLFRKEGQNVTLSCEQNLNHDAMYWYRQDPGQGLRLIYYSQIVNDFQKGDIAEGYSVSREKKESFPLTVTSAQKNPTAFYLCASSPQGTGTGGLNQPQHFGDGTRLSIL.

This clone came up many times. The read falls 3 residues short of the CDR3 end, and the missing part is taken from the germline J gene. This chain links TRBV5-1 with TRBJ2-5; 13 bases align to TRBD2. Looked up from germline, CDR1 is SGHRS and CDR2 is YFSETQ. Trimming took 4 bases from V and 7 from J; bases not matched to a gene: 13. The CDR3 extends over 17 amino acids. CDR3 DNA, as far as it was read: TGCGCCAGCAGCCCAAGGAGTACTAGCGGGGGGGCCGGGACC. Its protein product is CASSPRSTSGGAGT. The entire CDR3 protein reads CASSPRSTSGGAGTQYF.

This clone was counted many times. The read ends 3 residues before the CDR3 terminus; that terminus is restored from the germline J gene. The chain is built from TRBV5-1 and TRBJ2-1; TRBD1 aligns across 9 bases. The CDR3 covers 16 residues. In germline, CDR1 is SGHRS, CDR2 YFSETQ. Trimming removed 4 bases from V and 4 bases from J; junction bases left unmatched: 9. The CDR3 loop reads CASSQEDRGNYNEQFF. The CDR3 bases that were read are TGCGCCAGCAGCCAAGAGGACAGGGGTAATTACAATGAG.

This clone was counted ten times or more. The read comes to an end 3 residues before the CDR3 does, leaving the germline J gene to fill in the end. V usage is TRBV2 and J usage is TRBJ1-5, with D maybe TRBD1 (6 bases). This CDR3 spans 14 amino acids. Germline V gene sequence: CDR1 SNHLY, CDR2 FYNNEI. Trimming cost V 8 bases and J 7 bases, with 18 bases left between them. CDR3 amino acids: CASDRRGRGQPQHF. The covered CDR3 bases are TGTGCCAGCGACCGGCGGGGGCGGGGGCAGCCC.

This clone was seen many times. The read comes to an end 3 residues before the CDR3 does, leaving the germline J gene to fill in the end. The gene calls are TRBV29-1 and TRBJ1-2, with unresolved D. Per the germline V gene, CDR1 is SQVTM and CDR2 is ANQGSEA. This CDR3 is built from 12 residues. CDR3 sequence reads: CSVVGGFHGYTF. Partial CDR3 DNA: TGCAGCGTTGTTGGAGGGTTTCACGGC.

At least ten counts were recorded for this clone. The CDR3 is cut off 3 residues early in the read; its end comes from the germline J gene. The chain combines TRBV29-1 with TRBJ1-2; 8 bases are a match to TRBD1. CDR3 length equals 13 residues. Germline V gives CDR1 SQVTM, CDR2 ANQGSEA. The V gene end was trimmed by 7 bases and the J gene end by 7 bases; junction bases not matched to a gene: 11. The CDR3 bases that were read are TGCAGCGAAGAATCGCAGGGGGCAAGTGGC. Translated: CSEESQGASG. The entire CDR3 sequence reads CSEESQGASGYTF.

This clone occurred many times. Sequencing ends 3 residues short of the CDR3 end; the germline J gene provides the rest. J is TRBJ2-1 and V is TRBV18; tentative D call: TRBD1 (6 bases). The CDR3 extends over 15 amino acids. V was trimmed by 10 bases and J by 0 bases, leaving 16 bases between them. CDR1 KGHSH and CDR2 LQKENI come from the germline V gene. The CDR3 is CATKGELSSYNEQFF. CDR3 DNA, as far as it was read: TGTGCCACCAAGGGGGAGTTAAGCTCCTACAATGAG.

This clone was seen at least ten times. The DNA ends 3 residues before the CDR3 does, and the rest of the CDR3 is filled in from the germline J gene. The rearrangement uses TRBV2 and TRBJ2-7, with D unclear. V was pared by 4 bases and J by 6 bases, with 13 bases between. The CDR3 sequence is 13 residues long. Germline CDR1 reads SNHLY; CDR2 reads FYNNEI. The CDR3 protein is CASSVVRAGEQYF. CDR3 DNA (partial): TGTGCCAGCAGTGTTGTTAGGGCTGGCGAG.

This clone came up many times. The read ends 3 residues early relative to the CDR3; the germline J gene fills the gap. J is TRBJ2-5 and V is TRBV27, with 8 bases aligning to TRBD1. Losses at the gene ends were 5 bases for V and 4 bases for J; bases not matched to a gene: 3. This CDR3 contains 13 residues. The germline V gene encodes CDR1 MNHEY and CDR2 SMNVEV (reference sequence). This CDR3 reads CASSPGTGETQYF. The sequenced part of the CDR3 DNA is TGTGCCAGCAGTCCCGGGACAGGAGAGACC.

This clone was counted many times. The CDR3 end is not reached by the read, which stops 3 residues before it; the germline J gene fills it in. The V and J genes are TRBV6-2 or TRBV6-3 and TRBJ2-2; weak D call: TRBD2 (6 bases). Trimming removed 4 bases at V and 6 bases at J, with 18 bases between. The CDR3 spans 16 residues. From germline, CDR1 is MNHEY and CDR2 SVGEGT. Incomplete CDR3 DNA: TGTGCCAGCAGTTTACCGGGACTTCCATCCCCCGGGGAG. This gives the protein CASSLPGLPSPGE. The CDR3 as a whole reads CASSLPGLPSPGELFF.

This clone was observed at least ten times. CDR3 loop: CSAASGSHTGELFF. The covered CDR3 bases are TGCAGTGCCGCTAGCGGGAGTCACACCGGGGAG. The rearrangement links TRBV20-1 to TRBJ2-2; 10 bases map to TRBD2. The read stops 3 residues short of the end of the CDR3; the missing end is completed from the germline J gene. From germline, CDR1 is DFQATT and CDR2 SNEGSKA (reference sequence). This CDR3 contains 14 residues. Trimming removed 6 bases from V and 3 bases from J; junction bases left unmatched: 4.

This clone has at least ten counts. The read ends 3 residues early relative to the CDR3; the germline J gene fills the gap. The gene calls are TRBV5-1 and TRBJ2-2, with D perhaps TRBD1 (6 bases). Trimming pared 1 base from V and 4 bases from J, leaving 11 bases between. Germline V CDR1 and CDR2: SGHRS, YFSETQ. CDR3 length: 15 amino acids. Partial CDR3 DNA: TGCGCCAGCAGCTTGTCAGGGGCCAGCACCGGGGAG. Amino acids: CASSLSGASTGE. From start to end, the CDR3 is CASSLSGASTGELFF.

This clone was observed many times. The sequence runs out 3 residues before the end of the CDR3; the remainder is reconstructed from the germline J gene. The chain combines TRBV2 with TRBJ1-1, with D unclear. The CDR3 is made up of 9 amino acids. CDR1 is SNHLY and CDR2 is FYNNEI in the germline V gene. The chain's CDR3 is CAIRVEAFF. The part of the CDR3 DNA that was read is TGTGCCATTAGGGTGGAA.

This clone was found many times. The sequenced fragment ends 3 residues before the CDR3 boundary, so the rest is inferred from the germline J gene. The chain joins TRBV12-5 to TRBJ1-5; TRBD1 might be the D (6 bases). The germline V gene has CDR1 LGHNT and CDR2 FRNRAP. The CDR3 extends over 15 amino acids. Trimming cost V 4 bases and J 0 bases, with 10 bases left between them. This chain's CDR3 is CASGSQGFSNQPQHF. The CDR3 bases that were read are TGTGCTAGTGGTTCACAGGGTTTTAGCAATCAGCCC.

This clone has a handful of counts. The observed sequence ends 3 residues before the CDR3 terminus, with the missing tail filled in from the germline J gene. The rearrangement links TRBV6-2 or TRBV6-3 to TRBJ2-7; 8 bases are shared with TRBD2. The CDR3 runs 15 residues. V lost 2 bases, J lost 2 bases, and 5 bases stayed unmatched. In germline, CDR1 is MNHEY, CDR2 SVGEGT. The CDR3 bases that were read are TGTGCCAGCAGTTACGGGATAGCGGGAACCTACGAG. Its translation is CASSYGIAGTYE. The entire CDR3 sequence reads CASSYGIAGTYEQYF.

This clone was recorded many times. The read terminates 3 residues before the CDR3 end, so the remaining end is supplied by the germline J gene. The chain uses TRBV19 and TRBJ1-1, with a possible D match to TRBD1 (5 bases). Germline loops: CDR1 LNHDA, CDR2 SQIVND (reference sequence). The CDR3 extends over 14 amino acids. CDR3 bases read: TGTGCCAGTAGTATTCGGACACGGGAGGCGCCA. Amino acids: CASSIRTREAP. The whole CDR3 reads CASSIRTREAPAFF.

This clone was recorded at least ten times. The DNA ends 3 residues before the CDR3 does, and the rest of the CDR3 is filled in from the germline J gene. The gene calls are TRBV5-1 and TRBJ2-1; D is perhaps TRBD2 (6 bases). Trimming left V 1 base short and J 5 bases short, with 10 bases between. This CDR3 is 14 amino acids long. CDR1 and CDR2 (germline): SGHRS, YFSETQ. The CDR3 protein is CASSLWGGDNEQFF. CDR3 DNA (partial): TGCGCCAGCAGCTTGTGGGGCGGGGACAATGAG.

This clone was recorded at least ten times. The read terminates 3 residues ahead of where the CDR3 ends, so the germline J gene completes it. V and J are TRBV6-2 or TRBV6-3 and TRBJ1-5; D gene uncertain. This CDR3 is 13 amino acids long. CDR1 is MNHEY, CDR2 SVGEGT, per germline. V lost 3 bases to trimming and J lost 4 bases, with 7 bases between them. The chain's CDR3 is CASSYTENQPQHF. The CDR3 DNA, read in part, is TGTGCCAGCAGTTATACAGAAAATCAGCCC.

This clone was seen repeatedly, ten times or more. Read sequence stops 3 residues before the CDR3 end, and the germline J gene provides the missing end. V gene TRBV5-4 combines with J gene TRBJ2-7, with D possibly being TRBD1 (6 bases). Trimming took off 4 bases at V and 6 bases at J, with 17 bases between the two ends. Germline V gives CDR1 SGHNT, CDR2 YYREEE (reference sequence). The CDR3 loop spans 14 amino acids. CDR3 in amino acids: CASSHPGQMFEQYF. The sequenced CDR3 bases are TGTGCCAGCAGCCACCCGGGACAAATGTTCGAG.

This clone has at least ten counts. The CDR3 spells CSAYRTGTNNEQFF. The part of the CDR3 DNA that was read is TGCAGTGCTTATAGAACCGGGACTAACAATGAG. This rearrangement joins TRBV20-1 to TRBJ2-1, with TRBD2 identical over 7 bases. The read ends 3 residues shy of where the CDR3 ends; the end is completed using the germline J gene. V gave up 5 bases and J gave up 5 bases; unmatched junction bases: 9. The CDR3 consists of 14 residues. From germline, CDR1 is DFQATT and CDR2 SNEGSKA (reference sequence).

This clone showed up many times. Sequencing ends 3 residues short of the CDR3 end; the germline J gene provides the rest. The genes are TRBV18 and TRBJ2-1; 8 bases match TRBD2. This CDR3 is built from 15 residues. Trimming removed 6 bases from V and 3 bases from J; junction bases left unmatched: 7. Germline V gene sequence: CDR1 KGHSH, CDR2 LQKENI. CDR3 DNA, as far as it was read: TGTGCCAGCTCCTCAGCGGGGGACGTCTACAATGAG. This sequence encodes CASSSAGDVYNE. The entire CDR3 protein is CASSSAGDVYNEQFF.